Below are 29 T cell receptor beta chains sequenced from a single sample in a study of tumor-infiltrating lymphocytes in localized non-small cell lung cancer. Method: immunoSEQ multiplex PCR; TCRdb's copy keeps in-frame clones and lacks some. The sample lists approximately 9,900 clones, roughly 71% occurring once. The sequenced sample was lung tumor tissue. Receptors were obtained from a human donor with non-small cell lung cancer.

The CDR3 DNA follows: TGCGCCAGCAGAACCGGACAGTCCTACGAGCAGTACTTC. This encodes CASRTGQSYEQYF. The chain has TRBV5-1 and TRBJ2-7, with D maybe TRBD1 (6 bases). The CDR3 totals 13 residues. Germline CDR1 SGHRS, CDR2 YFSETQ. Trimming removed 5 bases from V and 1 base from J, with 10 bases in between.

This clone showed up just a few times. The V gene is TRBV9, the J gene TRBJ1-2; 9 bases agree with TRBD1. CDR1 is SGDLS, CDR2 YYNGEE, per germline. The CDR3 is 13 residues long. The V and J ends lost 0 bases and 8 bases, in that order; junction bases with no gene match: 2. CDR3 sequence: CASSVGTGDGYTF. CDR3 sequence (DNA): TGTGCCAGCAGCGTAGGGACAGGGGACGGCTACACCTTC.

The J gene is TRBJ1-2, the V gene TRBV29-1; a possible D gene is TRBD1 (6 bases). Germline V gives CDR1 SQVTM, CDR2 ANQGSEA. V lost 0 bases to trimming and J lost 7 bases, with 15 bases between them. CDR3 length: 14 residues. The CDR3 loop is CSVEDVSGASGYTF. The CDR3 bases are TGCAGCGTTGAAGATGTTTCGGGGGCGAGTGGCTACACCTTC.

For the CDR3, the DNA is TGCAGCGTTGGTGAGGGGTCCGGGGGCCGGGAGCTGTTTTTT. Protein: CSVGEGSGGRELFF. This chain connects TRBV29-1 to TRBJ2-2; the D gene could be TRBD1 or TRBD2 (6 bases each). Germline V lookup: CDR1 SQVTM, CDR2 ANQGSEA. V dropped 4 bases and J dropped 9 bases, with 18 bases sitting between them. This CDR3 comprises 14 residues.

In its sample, this clone was seen a few times. V gene TRBV7-9 combines with J gene TRBJ1-5; D is undetermined. Germline CDR1 reads SEHNR; CDR2 reads FQNEAQ (reference sequence). V lost 5 bases and J 1 base, leaving 6 bases between the germline ends. This CDR3 is built from 13 residues. CDR3 region: CASSPGSNQPQHF. CDR3 in DNA: TGTGCCAGCAGCCCCGGAAGCAATCAGCCCCAGCATTTT.

The rearrangement links TRBV6-5 to TRBJ1-2; D remains unclear. The germline gives CDR1 MNHEY, CDR2 SVGAGI. V was cut by 4 bases and J by 8 bases, with 17 bases left in between. This CDR3 comprises 14 residues. CDR3 in amino acids: CASSSSETASGYTF. The CDR3 coding sequence is TGTGCCAGCAGTTCCTCGGAGACGGCGTCGGGCTACACCTTC.

This clone was detected only once. The rearrangement uses TRBV19 and TRBJ1-2, with 10 bases identical to TRBD1. Germline V gives CDR1 LNHDA, CDR2 SQIVND (reference sequence). With V trimmed by 6 bases and J by 4 bases, 11 bases remained unmatched. The CDR3 totals 16 residues. CDR3: CASSRRQGAGGYGYTF. The CDR3 DNA follows: TGTGCCAGTAGCCGCAGACAGGGGGCAGGTGGCTATGGCTACACCTTC.

This clone showed up just a few times. V and J are TRBV5-4 and TRBJ2-6; no clear D. Germline values: CDR1 SGHNT, CDR2 YYREEE (reference sequence). V shed 6 bases and J shed 0 bases, with 13 bases lying between them. CDR3 length: 16 amino acids. The CDR3 DNA sequence: TGTGCCAGCAACCAAATAGGTGTCTCTGGGGCCAACGTCCTGACTTTC. Translating gives CASNQIGVSGANVLTF.

V gene TRBV6-5 combines with J gene TRBJ1-2; D unresolved. Trimming left V 6 bases short and J 5 bases short, with 16 bases between. Germline V gene data show CDR1 as MNHEY and CDR2 as SVGAGI. This CDR3 contains 14 residues. Here the CDR3 reads CASSPSRPGYGYTF. The CDR3 DNA follows: TGTGCCAGCAGCCCTTCTCGGCCTGGGTATGGCTACACCTTC.

This chain links TRBV27 with TRBJ2-7; 12 bases match TRBD2. CDR3 length: 15 amino acids. In germline, CDR1 is MNHEY, CDR2 SMNVEV (reference sequence). Trimming removed 5 bases from V and 5 bases from J; junction bases left unmatched: 7. CDR3 DNA sequence: TGTGCCAGCAGTACTCGGCTAGCGGGGGGGAACGAGCAGTACTTC. Protein product: CASSTRLAGGNEQYF.

The J gene is TRBJ1-3, the V gene TRBV5-5; D might be TRBD1 (5 bases). V was pared by 4 bases and J by 0 bases, with 14 bases between. Germline assignment: CDR1 SGHKS and CDR2 YYEKEE (reference sequence). This CDR3 is 16 amino acids long. Written as DNA, the CDR3 is TGTGCCAGCAGCCCCGGGACCTTAGCCTCTGGAAACACCATATATTTT. Amino acid sequence: CASSPGTLASGNTIYF. The complete variable domain, with remaining parts taken from reference TRBV5-5 and TRBJ1-3, reads DAGVTQSPTHLIKTRGQQVTLRCSPISGHKSVSWYQQVLGQGPQFIFQYYEKEERGRGNFPDRFSARQFPNYSSELNVNALLLGDSALYLCASSPGTLASGNTIYFGEGSWLTVV.

The rearrangement joins TRBV14 to TRBJ2-7; 7 bases agree with TRBD1. There are 13 residues in the CDR3. The germline V gene encodes CDR1 SGHDN and CDR2 FVKESK. The V gene end was trimmed by 5 bases and the J gene end by 0 bases; junction bases not matched to a gene: 1. The DNA of the CDR3 is TGTGCCAGCAGCAGGGGGCCCTCCTACGAGCAGTACTTC. It codes for CASSRGPSYEQYF.

This sequence joins TRBV5-6 and TRBJ1-2; 7 bases line up with TRBD1. The ends lost 4 bases at V and 4 bases at J; junction bases unmatched: 4. In germline, CDR1 is SGHDT, CDR2 YYEEEE. The CDR3 totals 13 residues. CDR3 sequence (DNA): TGTGCCAGCAGCCACCGGGACAGCTATGGCTACACCTTC. Protein product: CASSHRDSYGYTF.

The chain couples TRBV15 to TRBJ2-5; D may match TRBD1 or TRBD2 (5 bases each). V lost 0 bases and J 5 bases, leaving 13 bases between the germline ends. Per germline, CDR1 LNHNV and CDR2 YYDKDF (reference sequence). This CDR3 has 15 amino acids. CDR3 residues: CATSRDSPGRETQYF. CDR3 sequence (DNA): TGTGCCACCAGCAGAGATTCTCCGGGGCGGGAGACCCAGTACTTC.

This chain links TRBV18 with TRBJ2-7, with D perhaps matching TRBD1 or TRBD2 (6 bases each). This CDR3 is built from 13 residues. Trimming stripped 0 bases from V and 7 bases from J, with 10 bases between. The V gene's germline CDR1 is KGHSH and CDR2 LQKENI. The DNA of the CDR3 is TGTGCCAGCTCACCACCTGGGGGGCGGGAGCAGTACTTC. It translates to CASSPPGGREQYF.

This sequence joins TRBV10-3 and TRBJ1-1, with 9 bases that match TRBD1. The germline CDR1 and CDR2 sequences are ENHRY and SYGVKD. The CDR3 sequence is 14 residues long. Trimming removed 5 bases from V and 5 bases from J; junction bases left unmatched: 6. CDR3 DNA sequence: TGTGCCATCAGTCCGGGACAGGGCAAAACTGAAGCTTTCTTT. It encodes CAISPGQGKTEAFF.

This clone is medium-sized in the sample. The V gene is TRBV28, the J gene TRBJ1-1; D is ambiguous. Trimming cost V 2 bases and J 0 bases, with 19 bases left between them. Germline V lookup: CDR1 MDHEN, CDR2 SYDVKM. CDR3 length equals 18 residues. The CDR3 nucleotides read TGTGCCAGCAGTTTAGGGGTACCTCTATTTAATCTGAACACTGAAGCTTTCTTT. Translation gives CASSLGVPLFNLNTEAFF.

This sequence joins TRBV6-6 and TRBJ1-2; weak D call: TRBD1 (6 bases). The CDR3 totals 13 residues. Germline CDR1 is MNHNY and CDR2 is SVGAGI (reference sequence). V was shortened by 7 bases and J by 3 bases, with 12 bases between the two germline ends. CDR3 sequence reads: CASTENRDYGYTF. CDR3 nucleotide sequence: TGTGCCAGCACCGAAAACAGGGACTATGGCTACACCTTC.

The rearrangement uses TRBV20-1 and TRBJ1-1, with D tentatively TRBD1 (5 bases). V lost 6 bases, J lost 5 bases, and 10 bases lay in between. The CDR3 extends over 11 amino acids. Germline CDR1 and CDR2: DFQATT and SNEGSKA (reference sequence). The CDR3 sequence: CSAPGRTEAFF. The CDR3 DNA follows: TGCAGTGCCCCGGGGCGAACTGAAGCTTTCTTT.

This clone was seen more than once but under ten times. The V call is TRBV7-9, the J call TRBJ1-3; D is ambiguous. This CDR3 has 14 amino acids. The germline gives CDR1 SEHNR, CDR2 FQNEAQ (reference sequence). The germline V and J ends were trimmed by 1 base and 4 bases, with 8 bases remaining between them. CDR3 protein: CASSLGGSGNTIYF. The CDR3 nucleotides are TGTGCCAGCAGCTTAGGAGGATCCGGAAACACCATATATTTT.

This chain connects TRBV2 to TRBJ1-3; D might be TRBD1 (6 bases). Trimming took off 3 bases at V and 5 bases at J, with 14 bases between the two ends. Germline loops: CDR1 SNHLY, CDR2 FYNNEI. CDR3 length equals 15 residues. CDR3 amino acids: CASSDMAGDRNTIYF. The CDR3 bases are TGTGCCAGCAGTGATATGGCCGGGGACAGAAACACCATATATTTT.

By sample share, this clone is medium-sized. V is TRBV18 and J is TRBJ1-1; D is unclear. Germline values: CDR1 KGHSH, CDR2 LQKENI. Trimming pared 0 bases from V and 0 bases from J, leaving 2 bases between. The CDR3 length is 13 residues. This CDR3 reads CASSPPMNTEAFF. CDR3 bases: TGTGCCAGCTCACCACCGATGAACACTGAAGCTTTCTTT.

V and J are TRBV21-1 and TRBJ1-2. TRBV21-1 is a listed pseudogene. The CDR3 sequence is 12 residues long. CDR3 region: CASNCTDYGYTF. CDR3 in DNA: TGTGCCAGCAACTGTACGGATTATGGCTACACCTTC.

The J gene is TRBJ1-2, the V gene TRBV7-2; no firm D call. Trimming left V 5 bases short and J 8 bases short, with 15 bases between. This CDR3 comprises 13 residues. The germline gives CDR1 SGHTA, CDR2 FQGNSA. This chain's CDR3 is CASSPVAAGGYTF. The CDR3 nucleotides read TGTGCCAGCAGCCCAGTGGCGGCCGGGGGCTACACCTTC.

The chain joins TRBV5-1 to TRBJ1-6; tentative D call: TRBD1 (5 bases). The CDR3 totals 15 residues. Per the germline V gene, CDR1 is SGHRS and CDR2 is YFSETQ. Trimming removed 0 bases from V and 2 bases from J, with 6 bases in between. The chain's CDR3 is CASSLEQAYNSPLHF. For the CDR3, the DNA is TGCGCCAGCAGCTTGGAACAGGCCTATAATTCACCCCTCCACTTT. Together with reference TRBV5-1 and TRBJ1-6, the CDR3 gives the full variable domain: KAGVTQTPRYLIKTRGQQVTLSCSPISGHRSVSWYQQTPGQGLQFLFEYFSETQRNKGNFPGRFSGRQFSNSRSEMNVSTLELGDSALYLCASSLEQAYNSPLHFGNGTRLTVT.

The chain joins TRBV5-1 to TRBJ2-7; 7 bases align to TRBD2. This CDR3 contains 13 residues. Germline values: CDR1 SGHRS, CDR2 YFSETQ. The ends lost 3 bases at V and 5 bases at J; junction bases unmatched: 5. The CDR3 bases are TGCGCCAGCAGCTATTCTAGCGGCCACGAGCAGTACTTC. Its protein is CASSYSSGHEQYF.

CDR3 loop: CASSPGGNSPLHF. CDR3 nucleotides: TGCGCCAGCAGCCCAGGGGGTAATTCACCCCTCCACTTT. The chain uses TRBV5-1 and TRBJ1-6, with TRBD1 identical over 7 bases. CDR1 SGHRS and CDR2 YFSETQ come from the germline V gene. This CDR3 has 13 amino acids. Germline trimming cut 4 bases from V and 6 bases from J; bases unmatched to any gene: 1.

The chain couples TRBV7-2 to TRBJ2-7, with 9 bases lining up with TRBD1. Looked up from germline, CDR1 is SGHTA and CDR2 is FQGNSA. This CDR3 spans 15 amino acids. V was pared by 1 base and J by 4 bases, with 5 bases of the junction left unmatched. CDR3 protein: CASSLEGQGGYEQYF. CDR3 DNA: TGTGCCAGCAGCTTAGAGGGACAGGGAGGTTACGAGCAGTACTTC. The whole variable domain, filled in from reference TRBV7-2 and TRBJ2-7, reads GAGVSQSPSNKVTEKGKDVELRCDPISGHTALYWYRQSLGQGLEFLIYFQGNSAPDKSGLPSDRFSAERTGGSVSTLTIQRTQQEDSAVYLCASSLEGQGGYEQYFGPGTRLTVT.

The V gene is TRBV30, the J gene TRBJ1-2; D ambiguous. The CDR3 sequence is 15 residues long. Per the germline V gene, CDR1 is GTSNPN and CDR2 is SVGIG (reference sequence). Trimming removed 4 bases at V and 8 bases at J, with 23 bases between. DNA of the CDR3: TGTGCCTGGAAACTACCCCCCGGAGAACCAGGCGGCTACACCTTC. It translates to CAWKLPPGEPGGYTF.